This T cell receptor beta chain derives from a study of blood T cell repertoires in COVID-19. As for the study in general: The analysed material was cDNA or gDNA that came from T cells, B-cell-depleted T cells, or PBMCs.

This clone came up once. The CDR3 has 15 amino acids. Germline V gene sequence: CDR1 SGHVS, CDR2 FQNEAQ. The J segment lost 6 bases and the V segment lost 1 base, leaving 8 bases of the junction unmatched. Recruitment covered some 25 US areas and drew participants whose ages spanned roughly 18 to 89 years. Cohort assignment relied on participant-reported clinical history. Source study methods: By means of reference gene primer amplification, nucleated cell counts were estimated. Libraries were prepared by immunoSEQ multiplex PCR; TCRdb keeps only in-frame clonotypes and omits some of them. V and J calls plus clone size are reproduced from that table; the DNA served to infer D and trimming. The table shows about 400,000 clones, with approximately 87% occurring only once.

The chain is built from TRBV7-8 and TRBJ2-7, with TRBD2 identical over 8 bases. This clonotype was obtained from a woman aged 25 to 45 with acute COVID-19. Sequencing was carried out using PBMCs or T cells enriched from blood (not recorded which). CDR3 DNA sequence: TGTGCCAGCAGCTTAGGAGTCGGGACTAGTTTCGAGCAGTACTTC. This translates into CASSLGVGTSFEQYF.